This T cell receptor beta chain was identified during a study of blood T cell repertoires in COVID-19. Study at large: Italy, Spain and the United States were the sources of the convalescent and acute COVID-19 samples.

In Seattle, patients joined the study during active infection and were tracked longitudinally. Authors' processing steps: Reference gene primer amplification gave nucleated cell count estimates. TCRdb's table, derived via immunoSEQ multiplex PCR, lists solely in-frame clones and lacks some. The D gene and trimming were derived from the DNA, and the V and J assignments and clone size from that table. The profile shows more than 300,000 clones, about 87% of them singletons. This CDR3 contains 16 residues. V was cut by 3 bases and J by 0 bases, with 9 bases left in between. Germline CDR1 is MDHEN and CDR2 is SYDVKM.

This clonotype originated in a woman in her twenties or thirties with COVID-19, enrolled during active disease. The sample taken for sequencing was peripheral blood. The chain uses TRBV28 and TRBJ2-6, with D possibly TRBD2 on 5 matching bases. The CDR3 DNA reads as TGTGCCAGCAGTTTGGAGGTGTCCTCTGGGGCCAACGTCCTGACTTTC. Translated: CASSLEVSSGANVLTF.